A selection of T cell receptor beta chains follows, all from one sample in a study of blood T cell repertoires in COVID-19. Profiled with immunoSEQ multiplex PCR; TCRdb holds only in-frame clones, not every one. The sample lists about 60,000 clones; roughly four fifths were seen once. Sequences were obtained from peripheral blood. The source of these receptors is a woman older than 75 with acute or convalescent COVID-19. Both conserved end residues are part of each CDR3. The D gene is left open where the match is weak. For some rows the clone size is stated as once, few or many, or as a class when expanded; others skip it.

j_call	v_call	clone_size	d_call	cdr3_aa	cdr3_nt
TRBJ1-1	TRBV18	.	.	CASCRGDTEAFF	TGTGCCAGCTGCCGGGGGGACACTGAAGCTTTCTTT
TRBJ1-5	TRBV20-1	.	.	CTGGDSGPQHF	TGCACCGGCGGGGATTCAGGGCCCCAGCATTTT
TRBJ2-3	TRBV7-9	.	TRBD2	CASSLGPKRGRGF	TGTGCCAGCAGCTTAGGACCTAAGCGGGGGCGGGGGTTT
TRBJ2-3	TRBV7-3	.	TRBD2	CASSQTSGRTDTQYF	TGTGCCAGCAGCCAAACTAGCGGACGCACAGATACGCAGTATTTT
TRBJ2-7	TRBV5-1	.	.	CASSPSPRRAYEQYF	TGCGCCAGCAGCCCTTCCCCCCGGAGGGCTTACGAGCAGTACTTC
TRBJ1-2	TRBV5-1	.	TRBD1	CASSLGARDSDGYTF	TGCGCCAGCAGCTTGGGGGCCCGGGACAGTGATGGCTACACCTTC
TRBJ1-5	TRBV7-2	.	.	CASSLISSNQPQHF	TGTGCCAGCAGCTTAATCAGTAGCAATCAGCCCCAGCATTTT
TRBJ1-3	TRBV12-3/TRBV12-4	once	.	CASSTGIGNTIYF	TGTGCCAGCAGTACAGGGATTGGAAACACCATATATTTT
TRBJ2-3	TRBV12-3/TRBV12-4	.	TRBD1	CASSSRGYTQYF	TGTGCCAGCAGTTCCAGGGGGTATACGCAGTATTTT
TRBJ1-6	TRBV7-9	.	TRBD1	CASSRDRPYNSPLHF	TGTGCCAGCAGCCGGGACAGGCCATATAATTCACCCCTCCACTTT
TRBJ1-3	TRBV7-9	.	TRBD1	CASSLGAGGYSGNTIYF	TGTGCCAGCAGCTTAGGTGCAGGGGGTTACTCTGGAAACACCATATATTTT
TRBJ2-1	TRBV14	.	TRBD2	CASSHGLAGYNEQFF	TGTGCCAGCAGCCACGGACTAGCGGGGTACAATGAGCAGTTCTTC
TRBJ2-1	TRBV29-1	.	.	CSVEAFRGGNYNEQFF	TGCAGCGTTGAAGCGTTTAGGGGGGGAAACTACAATGAGCAGTTCTTC
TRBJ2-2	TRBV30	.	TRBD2	CASRPGLAGVGELFF	TGTGCCTCGCGACCGGGACTAGCGGGAGTAGGGGAGCTGTTTTTT
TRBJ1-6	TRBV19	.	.	CASSGGSYNSPLHF	TGTGCCAGCTCGGGGGGCTCCTATAATTCACCCCTCCACTTT
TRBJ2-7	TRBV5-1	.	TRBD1	CASSGGQLAYEQYF	TGCGCCAGCAGCGGGGGACAGCTAGCCTACGAGCAGTACTTC
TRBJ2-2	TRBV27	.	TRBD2	CASSHRTSGGAGELFF	TGTGCCAGCAGTCACAGGACTAGCGGGGGGGCCGGGGAGCTGTTTTTT
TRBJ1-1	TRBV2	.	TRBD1	CASRQGWNTEAFF	TGTGCCAGTAGACAGGGGTGGAACACTGAAGCTTTCTTT
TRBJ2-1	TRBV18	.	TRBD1	CASSPNRTGSTYNEQFF	TGTGCCAGCTCACCCAATAGGACAGGGTCGACCTACAATGAGCAGTTCTTC
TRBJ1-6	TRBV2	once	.	CASQRSSYNSPLHF	TGTGCCAGCCAACGGAGCTCCTATAATTCACCCCTCCACTTT
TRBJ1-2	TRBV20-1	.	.	CSASSTGSNYGYTF	TGCAGTGCTAGTTCTACAGGTTCTAACTATGGCTACACCTTC
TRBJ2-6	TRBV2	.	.	CASSERGIGANVLTF	TGTGCCAGCAGTGAACGGGGTATTGGGGCCAACGTCCTGACTTTC
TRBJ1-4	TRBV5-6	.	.	CASSFIGGSEKLFF	TGTGCCAGCAGCTTCATTGGGGGCAGTGAAAAACTGTTTTTT
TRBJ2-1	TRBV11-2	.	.	CASSSLLRYNEQFF	TGTGCCAGCAGCTCCCTCCTCAGATACAATGAGCAGTTCTTC
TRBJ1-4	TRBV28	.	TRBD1	CASSGEYRGGEKLFF	TGTGCCAGCAGTGGAGAATACAGGGGAGGAGAAAAACTGTTTTTT
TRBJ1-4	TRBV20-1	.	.	CSASTATNEKLFF	TGCAGTGCTAGTACAGCAACTAATGAAAAACTGTTTTTT
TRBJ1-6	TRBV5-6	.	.	CASSSAWGGNNSPLHF	TGTGCCAGCAGCTCAGCTTGGGGAGGAAATAATTCACCCCTCCACTTT
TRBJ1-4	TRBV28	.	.	CASSHQGLDEKLFF	TGTGCCAGCAGCCACCAGGGGCTAGATGAAAAACTGTTTTTT
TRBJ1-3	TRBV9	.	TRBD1	CASSTGQGGGNTIYF	TGTGCCAGCAGCACGGGACAGGGCGGTGGAAACACCATATATTTT
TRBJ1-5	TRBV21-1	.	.	CASRTGTRHRQPQHF	TGTGCCAGCAGGACCGGGACACGTCATCGACAGCCCCAGCATTTT
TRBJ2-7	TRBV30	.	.	CAWSVGGGMVEQYF	TGTGCCTGGAGTGTAGGGGGCGGGATGGTCGAGCAGTACTTC
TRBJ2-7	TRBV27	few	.	CASRRGTTYEQYF	TGTGCCAGCAGGCGGGGGACAACCTACGAGCAGTACTTC
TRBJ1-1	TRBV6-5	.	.	CASSYSTGANTEAFF	TGTGCCAGCAGTTACTCGACTGGGGCTAACACTGAAGCTTTCTTT
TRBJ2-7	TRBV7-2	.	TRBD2	CASSLVPSGGSSYEQYF	TGTGCCAGCAGCTTAGTTCCTAGCGGGGGCAGCTCCTACGAGCAGTACTTC
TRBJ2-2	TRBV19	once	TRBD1	CASSIRQGAYTGELFF	TGTGCCAGTAGTATACGACAGGGGGCTTACACCGGGGAGCTGTTTTTT
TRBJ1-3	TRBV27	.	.	CASSLGRRTDTIYF	TGTGCCAGCAGTTTAGGCAGGAGGACGGACACCATATATTTT
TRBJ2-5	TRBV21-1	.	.	CASNRRRTGGYQETQYF	TGTGCCAGCAACCGAAGAAGGACAGGGGGTTACCAAGAGACCCAGTACTTC
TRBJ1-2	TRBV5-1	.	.	CASSLGANYGYTF	TGCGCCAGCAGCTTGGGAGCTAACTATGGCTACACCTTC
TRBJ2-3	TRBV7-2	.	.	CASSSQPAGITDTQYF	TGTGCCAGCAGTTCACAACCTGCGGGGATCACAGATACGCAGTATTTT
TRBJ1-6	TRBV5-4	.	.	CASSLARGGTYNSPLHF	TGTGCCAGCAGCTTGGCCCGGGGGGGTACCTATAATTCACCCCTCCACTTT
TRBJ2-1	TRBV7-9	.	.	CASRASGTPKDNEQFF	TGTGCCAGCAGGGCGTCCGGGACACCTAAAGACAATGAGCAGTTCTTC
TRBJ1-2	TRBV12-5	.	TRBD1	CASGLGTGNYGYTF	TGTGCTAGTGGTTTGGGGACAGGGAACTATGGCTACACCTTC
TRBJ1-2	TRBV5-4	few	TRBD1	CASTETGAANYGYTF	TGTGCCAGCACCGAAACAGGGGCAGCTAACTATGGCTACACCTTC
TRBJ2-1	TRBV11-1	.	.	CASNLRGGSYNEQFF	TGTGCCAGCAACCTGAGAGGGGGCTCCTACAATGAGCAGTTCTTC